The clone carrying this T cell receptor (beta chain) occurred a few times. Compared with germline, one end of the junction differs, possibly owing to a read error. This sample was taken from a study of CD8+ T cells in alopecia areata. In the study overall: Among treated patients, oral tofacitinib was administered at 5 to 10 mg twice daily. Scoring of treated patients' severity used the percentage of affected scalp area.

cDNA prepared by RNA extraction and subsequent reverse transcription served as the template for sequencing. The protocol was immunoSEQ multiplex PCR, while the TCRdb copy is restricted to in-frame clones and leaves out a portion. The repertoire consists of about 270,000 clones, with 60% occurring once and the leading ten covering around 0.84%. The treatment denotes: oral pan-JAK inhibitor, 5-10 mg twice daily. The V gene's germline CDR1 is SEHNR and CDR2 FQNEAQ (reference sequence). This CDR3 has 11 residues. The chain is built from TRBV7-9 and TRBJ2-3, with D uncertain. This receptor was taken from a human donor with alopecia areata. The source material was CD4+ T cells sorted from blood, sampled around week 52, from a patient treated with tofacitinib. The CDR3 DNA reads TGTGCCAGCAGCCCCCGAGGTGGCGGAGATTTT. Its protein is CASSPRGGGDF.